The TCR beta chain described here comes from a study of T-cell memory formation after mild COVID-19 (dated by TCRdb to the early 2020s). Context from the whole study: TCR sequence clusters from the two donors were found to be largely donor specific. T-cell clones expanding and contracting after mild COVID-19 in two donors were tracked by longitudinal TCRalpha and TCRbeta repertoire sequencing. The cohort comprised two young, previously healthy adult volunteers, one female and one male.

The CDR3 covers 15 residues, taking in both the cysteine and the phenylalanine. The only DNA kept is the CDR3, 45 bases in frame from the first base. CDR1 DFQATT and CDR2 SNEGSKA are derived from the germline V gene (reference sequence). Trimming takes 6 bases off V and 5 bases off J; junction bases not matched to a gene: 14. In the case of this clonotype: It has no known antigen specificity. Base qualities are not provided; no much larger clone lies one nucleotide away.

For sequencing, an Illumina NovaSeq 6000 was employed. TCRalpha and TCRbeta cDNA libraries were constructed by 5'RACE with constant-segment primers, with sample barcodes and unique molecular identifiers being introduced. RNA was extracted from every sample with Trizol reagent. Amplification of the libraries took two PCR steps, and the second step added a second sample barcode plus Illumina TruSeq adapters. The libraries were sequenced on an Illumina NovaSeq using 2 x 150 bp paired-end reads. In the source study's methods: The reads were demultiplexed and collapsed into UMI-guided consensus sequences using migec v1.2.7. With mixcr v2.1.11, UMI consensuses were aligned to TRA and TRB V and J templates and assembled into clonotypes. Clonotypes were classified as expanded or contracted when called significant by both edgeR and NoisET, with noise models trained on biological replicates. edgeR calls used a false discovery rate-adjusted p below 0.01 and a log2 fold-change threshold of 1. As an exploratory analysis of dynamics, max-normalized trajectories of the 1000 most abundant clonotypes were examined with PCA combined with hierarchical clustering. Separately sequenced CD4+ and CD8+ repertoires were used to assign the CD4 or CD8 phenotype of responding clones. TCRdb trimmed public reads at Q25 via fastp, called clones via MiXCR and kept in-frame beta chains. Under each unique CDR3 protein, matching rows form one entry showing the most common genes and DNA. What appears here as the V and J calls and clone size reflects TCRdb's work, not the paper's. For this sample the table gives approximately 34,000 distinct CDR3 sequences, of which 7.7% were detected only once. Jointly, the top ten make up roughly 29% of the sample.

Here is what the overall study found, with its caveats: Contracting CD4+ clones were located mainly in the CM and EM memory subsets, whereas CD8+ clones were found to be enriched in EMRA. Some responding clones were found in pre-infection memory, which suggests that pre-existing cross-reactive memory T cells took part in the SARS-CoV-2 response. Balanced CD4/CD8 phenotypes were observed for clones contracting from day 15 to 85, whereas a bias towards CD4+ was observed for a second wave of clones expanding from day 15 to 37. SARS-CoV-2 specificity was not confirmed for the second-wave clones peaking on day 37. Only a couple of mild cases were covered in the study, and larger cohorts including severe cases with pre-infection samples were considered necessary.

Ficoll-Paque density gradient centrifugation was the method used to isolate PBMCs. The chain is assembled from TRBV20-1 and TRBJ2-5; 8 nucleotides in the junction match TRBD2. The sequencing sample was made of PBMCs or a T cell subset sorted from them (not recorded which). The TCR was taken from a man younger than 35 who had mild COVID-19 (a few samples of this study predate the infection). The sample titles of this study are shuffled in the database, so cell type and time point are left out; the donor was told from shared clones. CDR3 sequence: CSADRGGAGDETQYF. The DNA sequence reads TGCAGTGCGGATCGGGGGGGGGCCGGGGATGAGACCCAGTACTTC.